This T cell receptor (beta chain) is drawn from a study of blood T cell repertoires in COVID-19. Study background: Sites in the United States, Italy and Spain provided acute and convalescent COVID-19 samples. PBMCs, B-cell-depleted T cells, or T cells provided the cDNA or gDNA that made up the material.

Trimming cost V 3 bases and J 7 bases, with 22 bases left between them. The CDR3 is 17 residues long. Germline values: CDR1 SGHVS, CDR2 FQNEAQ. Source study methods: Counts of nucleated cells, estimated from reference gene primer amplification, were obtained. Method: immunoSEQ multiplex PCR; TCRdb's copy keeps in-frame clones and lacks some. From that table come the V and J calls and clone size; the DNA was used to work out D and trimming. This table holds under 150,000 clones, approximately 90% found once. This chain uses TRBV7-8 with TRBJ2-1, with D perhaps matching TRBD1 (5 bases). This clonotype was sampled from a human donor in a cohort sampled during active COVID-19. The sample taken for sequencing was peripheral blood. CDR3 amino acids: CASSFLSGIGTINEQFF. The CDR3 DNA reads TGTGCCAGCAGCTTTCTGTCAGGGATTGGAACAATAAATGAGCAGTTCTTC.